Listed here are 2 T cell receptor beta chains from one sample, sequenced in a study of shared clonotypes between healthy human individuals. The protocol was immunoSEQ multiplex PCR, while the TCRdb copy is restricted to in-frame clones and leaves out a portion. The repertoire has about 490,000 clones, roughly four fifths of them found once; the top ten carry over 10%. The sequencing input was PBMCs. These receptors were taken from a woman aged 40 to 50 in good health. Some clones in this sample may be carry-over from other donors' samples.

This chain connects TRBV30 to TRBJ2-7; the D gene is possibly TRBD1 (6 bases). V dropped 0 bases and J dropped 3 bases, with 9 bases sitting between them. Per germline, CDR1 GTSNPN and CDR2 SVGIG (reference sequence). CDR3 length equals 13 residues. This chain's CDR3 is CAWSVHRDYEQYF. The CDR3, as DNA: TGTGCCTGGAGTGTCCACAGGGACTACGAGCAGTACTTC.

Comments on this clone: An end of the junction does not agree with germline; a read error may underlie this. V is TRBV6-5 and J is TRBJ2-1; 11 bases map to TRBD2. Germline assignment: CDR1 MNHEY and CDR2 SVGAGI. The CDR3 extends over 12 amino acids. The CDR3 protein is CLSGRGYNEQFF. CDR3 nucleotides: TGCCTTAGCGGGAGGGGTTACAATGAGCAGTTCTTC.